These T cell receptor beta chains were read from a single sample in a study of T cells in Graves' hyperthyroidism and ophthalmopathy. Via MiXCR, TCRdb re-called the multiplex PCR reads, giving one row per CDR3 protein. The sample has about 380,000 distinct CDR3 sequences, less than 20% seen once. Sequencing was carried out using blood. These receptors were obtained from a young man with Graves' ophthalmopathy. Both conserved end residues are part of each CDR3. A D gene is named only where the DNA matches it firmly. Expanded clones get a size class; other rows say once, few or many, or leave the size out.

>.|.|TRBV5-4|TRBJ2-1
TGTGCCAGCAGGCACAGGGGGGGTGAGCAGTTCTTC
CASRHRGGEQFF
>many|.|TRBV10-3|TRBJ2-7
TGTGCCATCAGTGGGGCCGTGGGCTCCTACGAGCAGTACTTC
CAISGAVGSYEQYF
>.|.|TRBV19|TRBJ1-5
TGTGCCAGTAGTATAGATCTGGCGGCAGGGATAGAGCCCCAGCATTTT
CASSIDLAAGIEPQHF
>.|.|TRBV18|TRBJ1-2
TGTGCCAGCTCACCACGCGACGCATCCCGAGGGGGCTACACCTTC
CASSPRDASRGGYTF
>.|TRBD1|TRBV2|TRBJ2-7
TGTGCCAGCAGTATTGCCGGGACAGGGTCCTACGAGCAGTACTTC
CASSIAGTGSYEQYF
>few|.|TRBV6-1|TRBJ2-7
TGTGCCAGCAGTTGGGGGGTGGGGAATTACGAGCAGTACTTC
CASSWGVGNYEQYF
>many|.|TRBV12-3/TRBV12-4|TRBJ1-1
TGTGCCAGCAGTTGGAACACTTTGAACACTGAAGCTTTCTTT
CASSWNTLNTEAFF
>many|.|TRBV7-3|TRBJ1-6
TGTGCCAGCAGCAGTGACTATAATTCACCCCTCCACTTT
CASSSDYNSPLHF
>few|.|TRBV6-1|TRBJ1-3
TGTGCCAGCACGGGACCGGGCTCTGGAAACACCATATATTTT
CASTGPGSGNTIYF
>many|.|TRBV3-1|TRBJ2-1
TGTGCCAGCAGCCAAACGTACCTTGGGGGGCGCAAGAATGAGCAGTTCTTC
CASSQTYLGGRKNEQFF
>many|.|TRBV3-1|TRBJ2-5
TGTGCCAGCAGCCAAGAGAGATCAGGGGCCGAGACCCAGTACTTC
CASSQERSGAETQYF
>few|.|TRBV6-5|TRBJ2-2
TGTGCCAGCAGTTACGGGGGGCAGGGCACCGGGGAGCTGTTTTTT
CASSYGGQGTGELFF
>few|.|TRBV6-2/TRBV6-3|TRBJ1-1
TGTGCCAGTTTTCCTCGGACCTTGAACACTGAAGCTTTCTTT
CASFPRTLNTEAFF
>many|.|TRBV20-1|TRBJ2-7
TGCAGTGCTAGCGGCCATACCTACGAGCAGTACTTC
CSASGHTYEQYF
>.|.|TRBV24-1|TRBJ2-2
TGTGCCACCAGTGATCTAGGACAGTCGAACACCGGGGAGCTGTTTTTT
CATSDLGQSNTGELFF
>.|.|TRBV5-8|TRBJ1-2
TGTGCCAGCAGCGCGAGCAGTTATGGCTACACCTTC
CASSASSYGYTF
>many|.|TRBV2|TRBJ1-5
TGTGCCAGCAGCGGACAGTACAATCAGCCCCAGCATTTT
CASSGQYNQPQHF
>many|.|TRBV12-3/TRBV12-4|TRBJ1-1
TGTGCCAGCAGTCTAGCGGCTCCCTACACTGAAGCTTTCTTT
CASSLAAPYTEAFF
>.|TRBD2|TRBV19|TRBJ2-3
TGTGCCAGTTCCTATGGAGCGGGGGGTGCAGATACGCAGTATTTT
CASSYGAGGADTQYF
>.|.|TRBV27|TRBJ1-1
TGTGCCAGCAGTTACGGTGGGGGGGTGTCTGAAGCTTTCTTT
CASSYGGGVSEAFF
>.|TRBD1|TRBV18|TRBJ1-4
TGTGCCAGCTCGTCGGACAGGGCAGCAACTAATGAAAAACTGTTTTTT
CASSSDRAATNEKLFF
>few|.|TRBV25-1|TRBJ1-3
TGTGCCAGCAGGGGCTATGGGAGCTCTGGAAACACCATATATTTT
CASRGYGSSGNTIYF
>few|.|TRBV2|TRBJ1-5
TGTGCCAGCAGGATGACCCTGACATCAGCCAACCGCTATAGCAATCAGCCCCAGCATTTT
CASRMTLTSANRYSNQPQHF
>few|TRBD1|TRBV7-9|TRBJ1-2
TGTGCCAGCAGCTTGTCCGGGACAGGGGCCCTTGGGTATGGCTACACCTTC
CASSLSGTGALGYGYTF
>.|TRBD2|TRBV13|TRBJ2-3
TGTGCCAGCAGCTTAAAGCTAGCGGGGGTGACTAGCACAGATACGCAGTATTTT
CASSLKLAGVTSTDTQYF
>.|TRBD1|TRBV20-1|TRBJ2-7
TGCAGTGCTAGAACGGGACAGGGGGTTCCCTACGAGCAGTACTTC
CSARTGQGVPYEQYF
>.|.|TRBV15|TRBJ2-7
TGTGCCACCCGCAGAGGGGGGGGGAACTACGAGCAGTACTTC
CATRRGGGNYEQYF
>few|TRBD1|TRBV18|TRBJ2-2
TGTGCCAGCTCACCCAGGACAGGGGCGAACACCGGGGAGCTGTTTTTT
CASSPRTGANTGELFF
>.|TRBD1|TRBV4-1|TRBJ1-2
TGCGCCAGCAGCCAAGATGAGGGGGCTCTGCTTTATGGCTACACCTTC
CASSQDEGALLYGYTF
>many|.|TRBV10-3|TRBJ1-6
TGTGCCATCAGTGAGTCGAGTCGTAGAGAGTCCTATAATTCACCCCTCCACTTT
CAISESSRRESYNSPLHF
>few|.|TRBV27|TRBJ2-1
TGTGCCAAACATAGTGATGAGCAGTTCTTC
CAKHSDEQFF
>many|.|TRBV11-2|TRBJ1-3
TGTGCCAGCAGCTTAGAAGTTTTCTCCTCTGGAAACACCATATATTTT
CASSLEVFSSGNTIYF
>.|.|TRBV5-4|TRBJ1-1
TGTGCCAGCAGCTTGGGGGCAGGGACCACTGAAGCTTTCTTT
CASSLGAGTTEAFF
>.|.|TRBV3-1|TRBJ1-1
TGTGCCAGCAAGGAGGCGATGAACACTGAAGCTTTCTTT
CASKEAMNTEAFF
>.|TRBD2|TRBV7-3|TRBJ2-1
TGTGCCAGCAGCCTGGGGGGACTAGCGGGGGGCCTCTTTAGGCACAATGAGCAGTTCTTC
CASSLGGLAGGLFRHNEQFF
>many|.|TRBV11-2|TRBJ1-2
TGTGCCAGCAGCCAACTACAGAGGGCCGGATACCACTTCGGCTATGGCTACACCTTC
CASSQLQRAGYHFGYGYTF
>many|.|TRBV12-3/TRBV12-4|TRBJ1-1
TGTGCCAGCAGGTACGGGACTGAAGCTTTCTTT
CASRYGTEAFF
>many|.|TRBV19|TRBJ1-1
TGTGCCAGTAGTCTCGCCGGGACGGTACTAACTGAAGCTTTCTTT
CASSLAGTVLTEAFF
>few|.|TRBV14|TRBJ2-2
TGTGCCAGCAGCCATGACTCCGGGGAGCTGTTTTTT
CASSHDSGELFF
>many|TRBD1|TRBV7-8|TRBJ1-2
TGTGCCAGCAGCTTAATAAGGACAGGGGACTATGGCTACACCTTC
CASSLIRTGDYGYTF
>many|TRBD1|TRBV2|TRBJ1-2
TGTGCCAGCGGTGAAGAAGTACAGGGGGCAAAGGGCTACACCTTC
CASGEEVQGAKGYTF
>.|.|TRBV19|TRBJ1-2
TGTGCCAGTAGTTTAACTGACACCAACTATGGCTACACCTTC
CASSLTDTNYGYTF
>many|.|TRBV27|TRBJ1-1
TGTGCCAGCGCGGGGTACACTGAAGCTTTCTTT
CASAGYTEAFF
>many|.|TRBV2|TRBJ2-1
TGTGCCAGCTCTGGGACGGAGGTCTCCTACAATGAGCAGTTCTTC
CASSGTEVSYNEQFF
>.|TRBD1|TRBV28|TRBJ2-6
TGTGCCAGCAGCCTACCTAGGACAGGGGAGGTAGAGGGGGCCAACGTCCTGACTTTC
CASSLPRTGEVEGANVLTF
>few|.|TRBV12-3/TRBV12-4|TRBJ1-1
TGTGCCAGCAGCCCCGGGGACACTGAAGCCCTCTTT
CASSPGDTEALF
>many|TRBD1|TRBV3-1|TRBJ2-7
TGTGCCAGCAGCGACGGGACAGCCTACGAGCAGTACTTC
CASSDGTAYEQYF
>few|.|TRBV6-1|TRBJ2-7
TGTGCCACACTACTCGGGAGAGCCTACGAGCAGTACTTC
CATLLGRAYEQYF
>.|.|TRBV2|TRBJ1-2
TGTGCCAGCAGAGCAGGTCAGCCGGGCTACACCTTC
CASRAGQPGYTF
>.|TRBD1|TRBV25-1|TRBJ2-1
TGTGCCAGCAGTGCAGACCGGGACAGCCAGGGCAATGAGCAGTTCTTC
CASSADRDSQGNEQFF
>few|.|TRBV12-3/TRBV12-4|TRBJ1-3
TGTGCCAGCAGCCCACTCTCTGGAAACACCATATATTTT
CASSPLSGNTIYF
>.|.|TRBV24-1|TRBJ2-5
TGTGCCACCAGTGATTTCAGGGGGGAACAAGAGACCCAGTACTTC
CATSDFRGEQETQYF
>.|.|TRBV6-1|TRBJ2-2
TGTGCCAGCAGTGGGGGGGGCGACCCGAACACCGGGGAGCTGTTTTTT
CASSGGGDPNTGELFF
>many|.|TRBV11-2|TRBJ1-1
TGTGCCAGCAGCCCTTTCACGAACACTGAAGCTTTCTTT
CASSPFTNTEAFF
>many|.|TRBV12-3/TRBV12-4|TRBJ1-2
TGTGCCAGCAGTTTAGTAGGGGGCTATGGCTACACCTTC
CASSLVGGYGYTF
>.|TRBD2|TRBV2|TRBJ2-7
TGTGCCAGCAGTGAACTAGCGGGAGTAAGCGAGCAGTACTTC
CASSELAGVSEQYF
>.|.|TRBV12-3/TRBV12-4|TRBJ2-7
TGTGCCAGCAGCTCCTACAGGGCGAGCAACGAGCAGTACTTC
CASSSYRASNEQYF
>.|.|TRBV6-2/TRBV6-3|TRBJ1-5
TGTGCCAGCAGTCCCTTCTCCAGGGGCGATCAGCCCCAGCATTTT
CASSPFSRGDQPQHF